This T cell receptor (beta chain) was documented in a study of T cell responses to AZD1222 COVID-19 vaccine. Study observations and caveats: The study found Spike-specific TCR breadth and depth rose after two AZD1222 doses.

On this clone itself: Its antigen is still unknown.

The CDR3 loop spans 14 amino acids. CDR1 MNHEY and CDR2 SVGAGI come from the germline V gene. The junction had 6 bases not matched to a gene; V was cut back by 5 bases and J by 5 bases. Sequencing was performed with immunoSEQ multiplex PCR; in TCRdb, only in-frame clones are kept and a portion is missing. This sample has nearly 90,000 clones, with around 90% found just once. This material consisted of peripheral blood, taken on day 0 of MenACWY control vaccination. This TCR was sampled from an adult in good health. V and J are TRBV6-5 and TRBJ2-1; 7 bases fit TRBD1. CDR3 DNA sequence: TGTGCCAGCAGTCTCGGGACAGTAAACAATGAGCAGTTCTTC. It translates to CASSLGTVNNEQFF.